This T cell receptor (beta chain) originates from a study of CD8 T cells in Susac syndrome. Reverse transcription of roughly 0.5 to 1 ug RNA used random hexamers. The CDR3 of TCR beta was amplified by immunoSEQ multiplex PCR across 54 Vbeta and 13 Jbeta. TCRdb analysed the immunoSEQ multiplex PCR reads with MiXCR anew, one entry per CDR3 protein. The data hold 45,000 to 60,000 distinct CDR3 sequences, with approximately 92% observed a single time. The CDR3 covers 12 residues. Germline V gene lookup returns CDR1 SQVTM and CDR2 ANQGSEA. The ends were cut back, 4 bases at V and 5 bases at J, with 11 bases in the middle. This clonotype showed up just a few times.

Sequencing was done on a sample of CD8+ T cells from PBMCs. The rearrangement joins TRBV29-1 to TRBJ1-1, with D possibly matching TRBD1 (6 bases). The receptor was derived from a human donor in good health. In nucleotides, the CDR3 is TGCAGCGTTGCCCCCAGGGGAACTGAAGCTTTCTTT. Amino acid sequence: CSVAPRGTEAFF.